Following are 24 T cell receptor beta chains from one sample sequenced in a study of cytotoxic CD8 clonotypes in ibrutinib-treated CLL (dated by TCRdb to about 2021). Library creation used the immunoSEQ multiplex PCR assay. TCRdb carries this immuneACCESS record with in-frame sequences only. Its versions omit some clonotypes, under half of them owing to an unresolved V gene in the studies checked, with the rest unexplained. Present in this sample are about 30,000 clones, 55% to 65% of which were seen just once. The ten largest clonotypes hold 14% of the sample. The material sequenced was PBMCs, taken before ibrutinib treatment. All receptors derive from a human donor with chronic lymphocytic leukemia.

The V call is TRBV15, the J call TRBJ1-5, with 7 positions matching TRBD1. From germline, CDR1 is LNHNV and CDR2 YYDKDF (reference sequence). Trimming took 1 base from V and 0 from J; bases not matched to a gene: 18. There are 21 residues in the CDR3. CDR3: CATSRVTLARGTPYSNQPQHF. CDR3 sequence (DNA): TGTGCCACCAGCAGAGTGACTTTGGCCAGGGGGACCCCTTATAGCAATCAGCCCCAGCATTTT.

This rearrangement joins TRBV6-5 to TRBJ2-7; no clear D. V lost 6 bases and J 2 bases, leaving 5 bases between the germline ends. There are 11 residues in the CDR3. Germline CDR1 reads MNHEY; CDR2 reads SVGAGI. CDR3 nucleotides: TGTGCCAGCAGCACCGCCTACGAGCAGTACTTC. This sequence encodes CASSTAYEQYF.

The chain is built from TRBV10-3 and TRBJ2-7; 11 bases are a match to TRBD1. The CDR3 length is 14 residues. The germline gives CDR1 ENHRY, CDR2 SYGVKD. J was trimmed by 2 bases and V by 6 bases; bases with no gene match: 3. CDR3 coding DNA: TGTGCCATCAGACGGACAGGGGGCACCTACGAGCAGTACTTC. Encoded protein: CAIRRTGGTYEQYF.

This chain joins TRBV28 and TRBJ2-2; 7 bases align to TRBD1. The CDR3 loop spans 13 amino acids. The V gene end was trimmed by 5 bases and the J gene end by 8 bases; junction bases not matched to a gene: 5. Germline assignment: CDR1 MDHEN and CDR2 SYDVKM. CDR3 sequence (DNA): TGTGCCAGCAGTCCAAGGGGGCTGGGGGAGCTGTTTTTT. Translation gives CASSPRGLGELFF.

By sample share, this clone is large. The CDR3 loop is CASRTSGSSYNEQFF. The DNA of the CDR3 is TGTGCCAGTAGGACTAGCGGGAGCTCCTACAATGAGCAGTTCTTC. The chain links TRBV19 to TRBJ2-1, with 12 bases matching TRBD2. The CDR3 is 15 residues long. Per germline, CDR1 LNHDA and CDR2 SQIVND (reference sequence). V was pared by 6 bases and J by 0 bases, with 0 bases of the junction left unmatched.

The chain combines TRBV7-2 with TRBJ2-1; 7 nucleotides line up with TRBD1. Germline V gene sequence: CDR1 SGHTA, CDR2 FQGNSA. This CDR3 is 13 amino acids long. V shed 5 bases, J shed 6 bases, and the junction held 4 bases outside the gene matches. The CDR3 DNA reads TGTGCCAGCAGCCCGGGACAGCCCAATGAGCAGTTCTTC. It is translated as CASSPGQPNEQFF. The variable domain in full, with the rest retrieved from reference TRBV7-2 and TRBJ2-1, is GAGVSQSPSNKVTEKGKDVELRCDPISGHTALYWYRQSLGQGLEFLIYFQGNSAPDKSGLPSDRFSAERTGGSVSTLTIQRTQQEDSAVYLCASSPGQPNEQFFGPGTRLTVL.

This clone appeared a single time. The gene calls are TRBV4-2 and TRBJ2-7, with 14 bases lining up with TRBD2. Germline CDR1 reads LGHNA; CDR2 reads YNFKEQ. The CDR3 is 17 residues long. J was trimmed by 3 bases and V by 4 bases; bases with no gene match: 8. CDR3: CASSPSTGLAGDYEQYF. CDR3 bases: TGTGCCAGCAGCCCCTCCACGGGACTAGCGGGGGACTACGAGCAGTACTTC.

The V gene is TRBV9, the J gene TRBJ2-3; TRBD2 aligns across 12 bases. Germline V gene lookup returns CDR1 SGDLS and CDR2 YYNGEE. The CDR3 loop spans 18 amino acids. V lost 3 bases, J lost 0 bases, and 8 bases stayed unmatched. CDR3 sequence: CASSATSGGQRSTDTQYF. The CDR3 DNA follows: TGTGCCAGCAGCGCGACTAGCGGGGGCCAGAGGAGCACAGATACGCAGTATTTT.

This clone occurred once. The J gene is TRBJ2-2, the V gene TRBV5-1; D tentatively reads TRBD1 or TRBD2 (5 bases each). This CDR3 spans 15 amino acids. The V end was cut by 5 bases, the J end by 6 bases, with 17 bases between. Germline assignment: CDR1 SGHRS and CDR2 YFSETQ. DNA of the CDR3: TGCGCCAGCAGTTTCGGGACCGCGGCACCCGGGGAGCTGTTTTTT. Its translation: CASSFGTAAPGELFF.

The chain recombines TRBV7-8 with TRBJ2-7, with 8 bases identical to TRBD2. From germline, CDR1 is SGHVS and CDR2 FQNEAQ. The junction had 5 bases not matched to a gene; V was cut back by 5 bases and J by 2 bases. This CDR3 contains 14 residues. Here the CDR3 reads CASSAGTRTYEQYF. DNA of the CDR3: TGTGCCAGCAGCGCCGGGACTAGAACCTACGAGCAGTACTTC.

V usage is TRBV28 and J usage is TRBJ2-2, with TRBD2 matching 7 bases. Per the germline V gene, CDR1 is MDHEN and CDR2 is SYDVKM. The CDR3 covers 14 residues. V lost 4 bases, J lost 3 bases, and 2 bases stayed unmatched. This CDR3 reads CASSSLADTGELFF. For the CDR3, the DNA is TGTGCCAGCAGTTCGCTAGCGGACACCGGGGAGCTGTTTTTT. The entire variable domain, with the rest obtained from reference TRBV28 and TRBJ2-2, is as follows: DVKVTQSSRYLVKRTGEKVFLECVQDMDHENMFWYRQDPGLGLRLIYFSYDVKMKEKGDIPEGYSVSREKKERFSLILESASTNQTSMYLCASSSLADTGELFFGEGSRLTVL.

This clone is deemed large. The rearrangement links TRBV6-4 to TRBJ2-3; D is possibly TRBD2 (6 bases). V was pared by 3 bases and J by 0 bases, with 10 bases between. CDR1 is MRHNA and CDR2 is SNTAGT in the germline V gene. The CDR3 consists of 15 residues. The CDR3 sequence: CASSEEAGSTDTQYF. In DNA form, the CDR3 reads TGTGCCAGCAGTGAGGAAGCGGGTAGCACAGATACGCAGTATTTT.

The chain couples TRBV5-1 to TRBJ1-1; D perhaps matches TRBD1 (6 bases). The CDR3 is 15 residues long. The germline V and J ends were trimmed by 1 base and 1 base, with 11 bases remaining between them. Germline V gene lookup returns CDR1 SGHRS and CDR2 YFSETQ. The CDR3 nucleotides are TGCGCCAGCAGCTTGTCCGGGACAAAGAACACTGAAGCTTTCTTT. This gives the protein CASSLSGTKNTEAFF.

V usage is TRBV9 and J usage is TRBJ2-2, with a tentative D call TRBD2 (5 bases). CDR1 is SGDLS, CDR2 YYNGEE, per germline. This CDR3 is 15 amino acids long. V lost 5 bases to trimming and J lost 4 bases, with 15 bases between them. Written as DNA, the CDR3 is TGTGCCAGCAGTCCGACTAACGCCTTCACCGGGGAGCTGTTTTTT. It codes for CASSPTNAFTGELFF.

The sample holds a few counts of this clone. The chain carries TRBV18 and TRBJ1-1; possible D gene TRBD1, 5 bases. Trimming stripped 5 bases from V and 1 base from J, with 11 bases between. CDR3 length: 14 amino acids. Germline V gives CDR1 KGHSH, CDR2 LQKENI. The CDR3 DNA reads as TGTGCCAGCTCATCGGGACTGGCGAACACTGAAGCTTTCTTT. Translating gives CASSSGLANTEAFF.

CDR3 region: CSGKTGTNTGELFF. In DNA form, the CDR3 reads TGCAGCGGGAAGACAGGGACGAACACCGGGGAGCTGTTTTTT. The chain is built from TRBV29-1 and TRBJ2-2, with TRBD1 matching 7 bases. V shed 7 bases and J 0 bases; nucleotides not matched to a gene: 5. This CDR3 comprises 14 residues. CDR1 SQVTM and CDR2 ANQGSEA come from the germline V gene.

V is TRBV28 and J is TRBJ2-3; 11 bases match TRBD1. This CDR3 is built from 20 residues. Germline CDR1 is MDHEN and CDR2 is SYDVKM. V lost 5 bases and J lost 1; bases outside the gene matches: 17. The CDR3 nucleotides are TGTGCCAGCAGTCCAAATACCGGGACAGGGGGGCGATTTCGCACAGATACGCAGTATTTT. Protein product: CASSPNTGTGGRFRTDTQYF. Full variable domain (rest looked up from reference TRBV28 and TRBJ2-3): DVKVTQSSRYLVKRTGEKVFLECVQDMDHENMFWYRQDPGLGLRLIYFSYDVKMKEKGDIPEGYSVSREKKERFSLILESASTNQTSMYLCASSPNTGTGGRFRTDTQYFGPGTRLTVL.

This clone was counted a few times. The chain couples TRBV18 to TRBJ1-2, with D tentatively TRBD1 (5 bases). The CDR3 contains 13 residues. The V end was cut by 2 bases, the J end by 8 bases, with 12 bases between. Germline CDR1 KGHSH, CDR2 LQKENI. The CDR3 region has the DNA TGTGCCAGCTCACCAGCTACCAGGGACGGCTACACCTTC. This gives the protein CASSPATRDGYTF.

The gene calls are TRBV25-1 and TRBJ2-1, with D uncertain. This CDR3 region has 12 residues. CDR1 and CDR2 (germline): MGHDK, SYGVNS. V was shortened by 4 bases and J by 8 bases, with 9 bases between the two germline ends. CDR3 sequence (DNA): TGTGCCAGCAGTGGCCGGGCCCATGAGCAGTTCTTC. The encoded protein is CASSGRAHEQFF. Supplemented by reference TRBV25-1 and TRBJ2-1, the full variable domain reads EADIYQTPRYLVIGTGKKITLECSQTMGHDKMYWYQQDPGMELHLIHYSYGVNSTEKGDLSSESTVSRIRTEHFPLTLESARPSHTSQYLCASSGRAHEQFFGPGTRLTVL.

This chain connects TRBV4-2 to TRBJ1-4, with D possibly TRBD1 on 6 matching bases. Trimming removed 0 bases from V and 10 bases from J, with 24 bases in between. This CDR3 region has 18 residues. The germline CDR1 and CDR2 sequences are LGHNA and YNFKEQ. CDR3 sequence (DNA): TGTGCCAGCAGCCAAGATCAGCGGGGGAGGGGGGACTTCGGAAAACTGTTTTTT. Encoded protein: CASSQDQRGRGDFGKLFF.

The V gene is TRBV27, the J gene TRBJ2-3, with TRBD2 matching over 7 bases. With 6 bases clipped from V and 6 bases from J, the junction kept 15 bases outside the gene matches. The germline gives CDR1 MNHEY, CDR2 SMNVEV (reference sequence). The length of the CDR3 is 16 residues. The CDR3 nucleotides read TGTGCCAGCAGGGCCCGGGACTACGTACGAGCGGATACGCAGTATTTT. It codes for CASRARDYVRADTQYF.

The chain couples TRBV11-2 to TRBJ2-5; possibly TRBD2 for D (6 bases). CDR1 and CDR2 from the germline V gene are SGHAT and FQNNGV. Trimming left V 3 bases short and J 5 bases short, with 10 bases between. The CDR3 totals 13 residues. CDR3 in DNA: TGTGCCAGCAGCTTCGCAGGGAGGGAGACCCAGTACTTC. It encodes CASSFAGRETQYF.

The V gene is TRBV19, the J gene TRBJ1-2; 8 bases agree with TRBD1. Germline V gene sequence: CDR1 LNHDA, CDR2 SQIVND (reference sequence). V lost 6 bases to trimming and J lost 4 bases; unmatched junction nucleotides: 13. This CDR3 region has 16 residues. CDR3 in amino acids: CASRMFPSGTGYGYTF. CDR3 bases: TGTGCCAGTAGAATGTTCCCATCGGGGACAGGCTATGGCTACACCTTC. Using reference TRBV19 and TRBJ1-2 for the parts outside the CDR3, the full variable domain is DGGITQSPKYLFRKEGQNVTLSCEQNLNHDAMYWYRQDPGQGLRLIYYSQIVNDFQKGDIAEGYSVSREKKESFPLTVTSAQKNPTAFYLCASRMFPSGTGYGYTFGSGTRLTVV.

The J gene is TRBJ1-1, the V gene TRBV27, with D perhaps TRBD1 (5 bases). Per germline, CDR1 MNHEY and CDR2 SMNVEV (reference sequence). The V and J ends lost 3 bases and 2 bases respectively, with 10 bases between them. This CDR3 is 14 amino acids long. In nucleotides, the CDR3 is TGTGCCAGCAGTTTGTGGGGGGTCAACACTGAAGCTTTCTTT. It specifies CASSLWGVNTEAFF.